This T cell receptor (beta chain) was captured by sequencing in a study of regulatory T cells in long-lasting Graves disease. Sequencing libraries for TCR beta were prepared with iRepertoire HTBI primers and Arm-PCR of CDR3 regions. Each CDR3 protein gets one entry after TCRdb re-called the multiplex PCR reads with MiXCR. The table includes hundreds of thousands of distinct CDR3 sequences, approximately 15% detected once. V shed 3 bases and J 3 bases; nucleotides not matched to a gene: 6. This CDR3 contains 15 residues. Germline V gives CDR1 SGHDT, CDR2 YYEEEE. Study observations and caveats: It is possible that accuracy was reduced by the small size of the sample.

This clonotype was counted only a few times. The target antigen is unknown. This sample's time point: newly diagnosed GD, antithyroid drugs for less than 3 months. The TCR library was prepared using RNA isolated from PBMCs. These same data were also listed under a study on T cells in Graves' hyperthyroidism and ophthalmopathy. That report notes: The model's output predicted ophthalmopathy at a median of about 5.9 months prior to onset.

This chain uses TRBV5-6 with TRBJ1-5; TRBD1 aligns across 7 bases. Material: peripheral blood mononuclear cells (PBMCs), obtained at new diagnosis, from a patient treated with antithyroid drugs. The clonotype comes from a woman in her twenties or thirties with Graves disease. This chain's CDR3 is CASSSYRGLNQPQHF. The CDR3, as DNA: TGTGCCAGCAGCTCGTACAGGGGCCTCAATCAGCCCCAGCATTTT.